This TCR beta chain was sequenced during a study of PD-1 blockade in classical Hodgkin lymphoma. The study, taken as a whole, reports: Reported baseline diversity: healthy donors highest, relapsed/refractory patients lowest. CD4+ TCR diversity, unlike CD8+, climbed significantly by C4D1.

As regards this clone: Its antigen is not identified.

Germline V lookup: CDR1 MDHEN, CDR2 SYDVKM. The CDR3 is 14 residues long. Between the trimmed V and J ends, which lost 6 bases and 0 bases, there was a span of 6 bases. Repertoires were generated with immunoSEQ multiplex PCR, while TCRdb's copy carries only in-frame clones and drops some. The sample records about 29,000 clones, 85% to 90% being singletons. Brentuximab vedotin exposure varied among the patients, all of whom had relapsed after autologous stem cell transplantation. Magnetic negative selection isolated CD8+ T cells from thawed PBMCs. Reported best responses ranged across complete response, partial response or progressive disease.

This material consisted of CD8+ T cells from blood, taken at baseline. The V and J genes are TRBV28 and TRBJ2-6; the D is unclear. This clonotype originated in a human donor with classical Hodgkin lymphoma. The CDR3 reads CASSAGSGANVLTF. The CDR3 DNA reads TGTGCCAGCAGCGCCGGCTCTGGGGCCAACGTCCTGACTTTC.